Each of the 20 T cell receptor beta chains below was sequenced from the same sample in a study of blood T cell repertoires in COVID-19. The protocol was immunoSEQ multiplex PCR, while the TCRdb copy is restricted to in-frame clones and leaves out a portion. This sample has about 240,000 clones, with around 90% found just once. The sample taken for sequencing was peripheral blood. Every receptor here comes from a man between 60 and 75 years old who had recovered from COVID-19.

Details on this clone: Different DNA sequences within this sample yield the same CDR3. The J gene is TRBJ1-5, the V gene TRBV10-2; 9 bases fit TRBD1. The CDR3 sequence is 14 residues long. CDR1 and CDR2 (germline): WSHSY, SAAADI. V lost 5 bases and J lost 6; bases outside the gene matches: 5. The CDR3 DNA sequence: TGCGCCAGCAGTCCGGACAGGGGACGTCAGCCCCAGCATTTT. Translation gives CASSPDRGRQPQHF.

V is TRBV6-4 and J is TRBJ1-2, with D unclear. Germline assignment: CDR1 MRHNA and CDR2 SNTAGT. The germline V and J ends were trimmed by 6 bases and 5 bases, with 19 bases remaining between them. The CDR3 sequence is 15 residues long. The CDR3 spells CASSPGLNPSYGYTF. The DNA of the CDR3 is TGTGCCAGCAGCCCCGGACTCAACCCCTCTTATGGCTACACCTTC.

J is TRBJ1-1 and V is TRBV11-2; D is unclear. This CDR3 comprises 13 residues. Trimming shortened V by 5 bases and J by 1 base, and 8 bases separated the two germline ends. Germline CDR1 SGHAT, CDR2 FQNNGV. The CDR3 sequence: CASSPTRNTEAFF. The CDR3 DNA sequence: TGTGCCAGCAGCCCTACTCGGAACACTGAAGCTTTCTTT.

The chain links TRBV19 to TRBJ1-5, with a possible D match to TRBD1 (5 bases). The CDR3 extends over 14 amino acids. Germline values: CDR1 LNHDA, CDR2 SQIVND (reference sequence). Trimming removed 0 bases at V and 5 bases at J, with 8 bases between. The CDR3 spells CASSIDRGDQPQHF. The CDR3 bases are TGTGCCAGTAGTATAGATCGGGGGGATCAGCCCCAGCATTTT.

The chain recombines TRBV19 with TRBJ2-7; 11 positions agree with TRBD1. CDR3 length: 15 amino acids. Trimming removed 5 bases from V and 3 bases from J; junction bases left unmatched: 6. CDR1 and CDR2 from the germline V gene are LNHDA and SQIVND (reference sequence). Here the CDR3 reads CASSAPGTGGYEQYF. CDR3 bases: TGTGCCAGTAGTGCACCCGGGACAGGGGGCTACGAGCAGTACTTC.

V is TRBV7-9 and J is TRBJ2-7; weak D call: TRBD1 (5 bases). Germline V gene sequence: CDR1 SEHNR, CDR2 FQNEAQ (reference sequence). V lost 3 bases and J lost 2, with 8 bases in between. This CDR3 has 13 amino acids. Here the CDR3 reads CASSFDSPYEQYV. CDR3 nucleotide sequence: TGTGCCAGCAGCTTCGACAGCCCCTACGAGCAGTACGTC.

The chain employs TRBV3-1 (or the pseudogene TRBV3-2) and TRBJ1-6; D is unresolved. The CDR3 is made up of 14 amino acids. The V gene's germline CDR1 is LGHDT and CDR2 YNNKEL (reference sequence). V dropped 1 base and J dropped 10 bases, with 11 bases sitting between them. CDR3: CASSQGLISSPLHF. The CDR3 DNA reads TGTGCCAGCAGCCAAGGGCTTATCTCGTCACCCCTCCACTTT.

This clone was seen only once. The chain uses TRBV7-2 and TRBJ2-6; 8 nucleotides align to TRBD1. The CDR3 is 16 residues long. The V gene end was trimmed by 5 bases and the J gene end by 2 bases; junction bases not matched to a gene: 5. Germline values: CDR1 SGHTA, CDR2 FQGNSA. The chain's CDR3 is CASSTSGGAGANVLTF. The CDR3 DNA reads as TGTGCCAGCAGCACCTCAGGGGGCGCTGGGGCCAACGTCCTGACTTTC.

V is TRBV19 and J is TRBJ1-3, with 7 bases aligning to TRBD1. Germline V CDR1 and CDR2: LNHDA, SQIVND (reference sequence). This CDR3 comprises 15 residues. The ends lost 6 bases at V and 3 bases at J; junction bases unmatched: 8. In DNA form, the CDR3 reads TGTGCCAGTAGGCCTGGCACAGGGGTTGGAAACACCATATATTTT. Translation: CASRPGTGVGNTIYF.

CDR3 bases: TGTGCCACGAACAGAGACCCCTACAATGAGCAGTTCTTC. Its translation: CATNRDPYNEQFF. J is TRBJ2-1 and V is TRBV9; no reliable D call. The germline CDR1 and CDR2 sequences are SGDLS and YYNGEE. V was cut by 9 bases and J by 2 bases, with 12 bases left in between. The CDR3 totals 13 residues.

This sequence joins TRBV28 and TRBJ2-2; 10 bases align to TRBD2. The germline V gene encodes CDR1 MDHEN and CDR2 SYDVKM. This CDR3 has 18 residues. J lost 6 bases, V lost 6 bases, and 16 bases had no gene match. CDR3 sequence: CASSPHTKRGGSPGELFF. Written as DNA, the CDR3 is TGTGCCAGCAGCCCTCATACGAAGCGGGGGGGCTCGCCCGGGGAGCTGTTTTTT.

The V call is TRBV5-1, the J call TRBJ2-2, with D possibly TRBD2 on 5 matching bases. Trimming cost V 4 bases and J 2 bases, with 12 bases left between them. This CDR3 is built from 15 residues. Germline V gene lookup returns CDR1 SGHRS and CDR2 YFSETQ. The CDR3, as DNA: TGCGCCAGCAGCCCCCCTCGGGGAAACACCGGGGAGCTGTTTTTT. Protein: CASSPPRGNTGELFF.

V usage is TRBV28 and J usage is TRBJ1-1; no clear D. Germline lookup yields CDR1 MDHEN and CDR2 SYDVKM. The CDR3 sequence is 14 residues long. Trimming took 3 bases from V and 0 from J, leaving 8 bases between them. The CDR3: CASSLKALNTEAFF. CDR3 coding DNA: TGTGCCAGCAGTTTGAAAGCCCTGAACACTGAAGCTTTCTTT.

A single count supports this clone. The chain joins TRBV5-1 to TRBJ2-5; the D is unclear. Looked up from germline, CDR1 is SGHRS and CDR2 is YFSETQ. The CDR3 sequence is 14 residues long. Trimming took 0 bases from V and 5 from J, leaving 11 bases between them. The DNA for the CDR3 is TGCGCCAGCAGCTTGGCCGGTCTCGCCGAGACCCAGTACTTC. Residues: CASSLAGLAETQYF.

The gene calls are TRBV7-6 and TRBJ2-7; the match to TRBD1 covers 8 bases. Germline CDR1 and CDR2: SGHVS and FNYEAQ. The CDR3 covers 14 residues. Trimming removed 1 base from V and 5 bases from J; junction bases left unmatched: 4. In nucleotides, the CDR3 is TGTGCCAGCAGCTTAGACCTGACAGGGGACGAGCAGTACGTC. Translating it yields CASSLDLTGDEQYV.

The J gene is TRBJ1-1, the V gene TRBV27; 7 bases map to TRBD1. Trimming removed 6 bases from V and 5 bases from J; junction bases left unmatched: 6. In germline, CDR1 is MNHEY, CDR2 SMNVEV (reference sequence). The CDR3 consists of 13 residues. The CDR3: CASRGQSQTEAFF. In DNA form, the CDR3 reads TGTGCCAGCAGGGGACAGAGCCAGACTGAAGCTTTCTTT.

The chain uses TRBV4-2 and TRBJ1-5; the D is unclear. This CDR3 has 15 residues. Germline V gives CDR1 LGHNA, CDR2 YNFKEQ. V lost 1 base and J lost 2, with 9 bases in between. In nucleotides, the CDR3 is TGTGCCAGCAGCCAAGTCTTGTCAGGCAATCAGCCCCAGCATTTT. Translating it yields CASSQVLSGNQPQHF.

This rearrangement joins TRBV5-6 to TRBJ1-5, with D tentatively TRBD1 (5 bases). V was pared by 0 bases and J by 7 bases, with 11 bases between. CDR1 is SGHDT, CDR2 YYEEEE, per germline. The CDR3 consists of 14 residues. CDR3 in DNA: TGTGCCAGCAGCTTGGCGGGGGGAGGCCAGCCCCAGCATTTT. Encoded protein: CASSLAGGGQPQHF.

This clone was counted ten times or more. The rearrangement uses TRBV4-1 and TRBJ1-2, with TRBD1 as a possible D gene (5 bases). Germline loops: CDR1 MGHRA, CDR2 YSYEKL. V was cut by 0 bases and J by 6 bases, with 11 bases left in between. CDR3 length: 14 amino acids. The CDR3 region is CASSQEGQGDGYTF. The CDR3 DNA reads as TGCGCCAGCAGCCAAGAAGGTCAGGGCGATGGCTACACCTTC.

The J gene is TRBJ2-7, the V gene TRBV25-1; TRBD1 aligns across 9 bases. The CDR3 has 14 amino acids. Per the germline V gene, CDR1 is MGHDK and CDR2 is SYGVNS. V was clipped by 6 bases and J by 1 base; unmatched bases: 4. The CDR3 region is CASRTGTGSYEQYF. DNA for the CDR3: TGTGCCAGCAGGACCGGGACAGGGTCCTACGAGCAGTACTTC.